These 25 T cell receptor beta chains were sequenced from one sample in a study of blood T cell repertoires in COVID-19. The repertoire was sequenced with immunoSEQ multiplex PCR; TCRdb's copy has only in-frame clones and lacks some. The table shows 300,000 to 500,000 clones, with approximately 87% occurring only once. The sample comprised PBMCs or T cells enriched from blood (not recorded which). The receptors originated from a woman aged 25 to 39 with acute COVID-19.

There are a few counts of this clone. The chain couples TRBV18 to TRBJ1-1; possibly TRBD1 for D (5 bases). CDR1 is KGHSH and CDR2 is LQKENI in the germline V gene. The CDR3 extends over 13 amino acids. The V end lost 1 base, the J end lost 3 bases, and 6 bases lay between the germline ends. CDR3 sequence: CASSPQGYTEAFF. The DNA of the CDR3 is TGTGCCAGCTCACCACAGGGGTACACTGAAGCTTTCTTT. Full variable domain (rest looked up from reference TRBV18 and TRBJ1-1): NAGVMQNPRHLVRRRGQEARLRCSPMKGHSHVYWYRQLPEEGLKFMVYLQKENIIDESGMPKERFSAEFPKEGPSILRIQQVVRGDSAAYFCASSPQGYTEAFFGQGTRLTVV.

The chain has TRBV24-1 and TRBJ1-2; 8 nucleotides agree with TRBD1. Trimming at V came to 6 bases and at J to 8 bases, leaving 4 bases not matched to a gene. There are 12 residues in the CDR3. Germline V gene sequence: CDR1 KGHDR, CDR2 SFDVKD. CDR3: CATSRQGNGYTF. In DNA, the CDR3 is TGTGCCACCAGTAGACAGGGGAACGGCTACACCTTC.

The chain carries TRBV24-1 and TRBJ2-3, with 8 bases that match TRBD2. Germline loops: CDR1 KGHDR, CDR2 SFDVKD. There are 16 residues in the CDR3. The trim removed 3 bases at V and 2 bases at J, leaving 6 bases unmatched. DNA of the CDR3: TGTGCCACCAGTGATCTCGGGGGGGATCCCACAGATACGCAGTATTTT. Encoded protein: CATSDLGGDPTDTQYF.

The V and J genes are TRBV21-1 and TRBJ1-5; the table's D call, TRBD1, has no DNA check behind it. TRBV21-1 is described as a pseudogene. The CDR3 covers 15 residues. In DNA form, the CDR3 reads TGTGCCAGCAGGGTTTTGGACAGGGGTCATCAGCCCCAGCATTTT. Amino acids: CASRVLDRGHQPQHF.

The chain joins TRBV24-1 to TRBJ2-1; D possibly corresponds to TRBD2 (5 bases). The germline V gene encodes CDR1 KGHDR and CDR2 SFDVKD. Trimming took off 3 bases at V and 5 bases at J, with 13 bases between the two ends. The CDR3 runs 15 residues. CDR3 sequence: CATSDARTLNNEQFF. For the CDR3, the DNA is TGTGCCACCAGTGATGCCCGGACTCTAAACAATGAGCAGTTCTTC.

The chain combines TRBV30 with TRBJ1-4, with 8 bases fitting TRBD1. The CDR3 is made up of 13 amino acids. V lost 1 base to trimming and J lost 8 bases; unmatched junction nucleotides: 3. Germline V gene data show CDR1 as GTSNPN and CDR2 as SVGIG (reference sequence). For the CDR3, the DNA is TGTGCCTGGAGTGGGGACAGGACGGAAAAACTGTTTTTT. This translates into CAWSGDRTEKLFF.

The chain is built from TRBV23-1 and TRBJ1-4, with D hard to call. TRBV23-1 is an ORF, with its function uncertain. The ends were cut back, 3 bases at V and 6 bases at J, with 8 bases in the middle. CDR3 length: 13 residues. CDR3 protein: CASSQRTDEKLFF. The CDR3 region has the DNA TGCGCCAGCAGTCAGAGAACCGATGAAAAACTGTTTTTT.

V usage is TRBV2 and J usage is TRBJ2-7; 7 bases are shared with TRBD1. The CDR3 contains 14 residues. Germline V gene lookup returns CDR1 SNHLY and CDR2 FYNNEI. Trimming took 4 bases from V and 1 from J; bases not matched to a gene: 4. The CDR3 bases are TGTGCCAGCAGTGTCGACAGGGTTTCCTACGAGCAGTACTTC. As protein: CASSVDRVSYEQYF. Full variable domain (remainder filled in from reference TRBV2 and TRBJ2-7): EPEVTQTPSHQVTQMGQEVILRCVPISNHLYFYWYRQILGQKVEFLVSFYNNEISEKSEIFDDQFSVERPDGSNFTLKIRSTKLEDSAMYFCASSVDRVSYEQYFGPGTRLTVT.

In this sample, this clone turned up once. The chain joins TRBV12-3 or TRBV12-4 to TRBJ2-1; TRBD2 is a possible D gene (5 bases). Between the trimmed V and J ends, which lost 8 bases and 4 bases, there was a span of 12 bases. The CDR3 consists of 13 residues. The CDR3 DNA sequence: TGTGCCAGCCGAAAGCGGTCTTACAATGAGCAGTTCTTC. Translating it yields CASRKRSYNEQFF.

V gene TRBV10-2 combines with J gene TRBJ2-1; 9 positions agree with TRBD1. J was trimmed by 8 bases and V by 5 bases; bases with no gene match: 13. CDR1 is WSHSY and CDR2 is SAAADI in the germline V gene. This CDR3 contains 16 residues. CDR3 loop: CASSQATGGNPHEQFF. CDR3 bases: TGCGCCAGCAGTCAGGCGACAGGGGGAAACCCCCATGAGCAGTTCTTC.

This clone was detected only a few times. The J gene is TRBJ1-2, the V gene TRBV2; no definite D call. Germline lookup yields CDR1 SNHLY and CDR2 FYNNEI. The CDR3 contains 16 residues. V lost 8 bases, J lost 1 base, and 20 bases lay in between. CDR3 DNA: TGTGCCAGCCGGGAGGAGGCTACCATAATTAACTATGGCTACACCTTC. It specifies CASREEATIINYGYTF.

The rearrangement links TRBV10-3 to TRBJ2-2; TRBD2 matches 13 bases. J gave up 2 bases and V 2 bases, and 11 bases lay outside the gene matches. The CDR3 sequence is 20 residues long. Germline-derived CDR1 and CDR2 are ENHRY and SYGVKD. Here the CDR3 DNA reads TGTGCCATCAGTGAGCCCGGGACTAGCGGGGTTCGTGACAACACCGGGGAGCTGTTTTTT. Protein sequence: CAISEPGTSGVRDNTGELFF.

The chain couples TRBV7-2 to TRBJ2-4; 10 bases fit TRBD2. The CDR3 runs to 18 residues. The trim removed 2 bases at V and 8 bases at J, leaving 15 bases unmatched. Germline V gene data show CDR1 as SGHTA and CDR2 as FQGNSA. The CDR3 DNA reads as TGTGCCAGCAGCTTAAAGTCTAGCGGGGGCCCGGTGGGAGACATTCAGTACTTC. It is translated as CASSLKSSGGPVGDIQYF. The entire variable domain, with the rest obtained from reference TRBV7-2 and TRBJ2-4, is as follows: GAGVSQSPSNKVTEKGKDVELRCDPISGHTALYWYRQSLGQGLEFLIYFQGNSAPDKSGLPSDRFSAERTGGSVSTLTIQRTQQEDSAVYLCASSLKSSGGPVGDIQYFGAGTRLSVL.

This chain uses TRBV6-2 or TRBV6-3 with TRBJ2-7; tentatively, D is TRBD2 (6 bases). Trimming pared 5 bases from V and 3 bases from J, leaving 14 bases between. The length of the CDR3 is 14 residues. CDR1 is MNHEY, CDR2 SVGEGT, per germline. The chain's CDR3 is CASSLTGGIYEQYF. The CDR3 nucleotides are TGTGCCAGCAGTCTAACCGGCGGGATCTACGAGCAGTACTTC.

This clone occurred once. The chain uses TRBV6-5 and TRBJ1-2; the match to TRBD1 covers 9 bases. This CDR3 has 15 residues. With 6 bases clipped from V and 2 bases from J, the junction kept 7 bases outside the gene matches. Looked up from germline, CDR1 is MNHEY and CDR2 is SVGAGI. The CDR3 DNA sequence: TGTGCCAGCAGCGACCCGGGACAGGGCAACTATGGCTACACCTTC. Translation gives CASSDPGQGNYGYTF.

J is TRBJ1-1 and V is TRBV18; D is perhaps TRBD1 (5 bases). CDR1 and CDR2 from the germline V gene are KGHSH and LQKENI. V dropped 3 bases and J dropped 6 bases, with 20 bases sitting between them. The CDR3 sequence is 16 residues long. CDR3 in amino acids: CASSPSLLDGGSEAFF. CDR3 DNA: TGTGCCAGCTCACCCTCCCTACTGGACGGGGGTTCTGAAGCTTTCTTT.

V usage is TRBV5-1 and J usage is TRBJ2-4, with TRBD1 identical over 7 bases. This CDR3 spans 15 amino acids. The germline V gene has CDR1 SGHRS and CDR2 YFSETQ. With 3 bases clipped from V and 6 bases from J, the junction kept 9 bases outside the gene matches. The DNA of the CDR3 is TGCGCCAGCAGCTCTAAGACAGGGTACGGAAACATTCAGTACTTC. Translating gives CASSSKTGYGNIQYF. The entire variable domain, with the rest obtained from reference TRBV5-1 and TRBJ2-4, is as follows: KAGVTQTPRYLIKTRGQQVTLSCSPISGHRSVSWYQQTPGQGLQFLFEYFSETQRNKGNFPGRFSGRQFSNSRSEMNVSTLELGDSALYLCASSSKTGYGNIQYFGAGTRLSVL.

The chain couples TRBV25-1 to TRBJ1-2; D might be TRBD1 (5 bases). Germline V lookup: CDR1 MGHDK, CDR2 SYGVNS. The length of the CDR3 is 12 residues. V dropped 4 bases and J dropped 4 bases, with 7 bases sitting between them. CDR3 region: CASSVGVYGYTF. The CDR3 bases are TGTGCCAGCAGTGTAGGGGTCTATGGCTACACCTTC.

The genes are TRBV7-6 and TRBJ2-3; TRBD2 matches at 13 bases. This CDR3 region has 16 residues. Looked up from germline, CDR1 is SGHVS and CDR2 is FNYEAQ. The V and J ends lost 3 bases and 5 bases, in that order; junction bases with no gene match: 5. Written as DNA, the CDR3 is TGTGCCAGCAGCTTCGGGACTAGCGGGGTTGGAGATACGCAGTATTTT. Amino acids: CASSFGTSGVGDTQYF.

V usage is TRBV25-1 and J usage is TRBJ2-1, with D perhaps matching TRBD1 (5 bases). The CDR3 contains 16 residues. The V end was cut by 6 bases, the J end by 6 bases, with 21 bases between. CDR1 is MGHDK, CDR2 SYGVNS, per germline. The CDR3 region is CASSQTPGFSGNEQFF. The CDR3 DNA reads TGTGCCAGCAGCCAAACGCCAGGGTTTTCGGGCAATGAGCAGTTCTTC.

In its sample, this clone was seen once. One junction end disagrees with the germline gene, perhaps due to a read error. The chain employs TRBV18 and TRBJ2-1, with 9 bases that match TRBD1. The CDR3 consists of 16 residues. The V gene's germline CDR1 is KGHSH and CDR2 LQKENI. In nucleotides, the CDR3 is TGTGCCAGCTCGCCACTATCTCCGGGACAGGGCCATGAGCAGTTCTTC. It is translated as CASSPLSPGQGHEQFF.

This chain joins TRBV30 and TRBJ1-6; D uncertain. The V end lost 2 bases, the J end lost 12 bases, and 20 bases lay between the germline ends. There are 15 residues in the CDR3. Germline lookup yields CDR1 GTSNPN and CDR2 SVGIG (reference sequence). The CDR3 loop reads CAWSTEKVAHLPLHF. DNA of the CDR3: TGTGCCTGGAGTACGGAAAAAGTAGCCCACCTACCCCTCCACTTT.

Worth noting for this clone: The junction differs from germline at one of its ends, possibly a read error. The J gene is TRBJ2-7, the V gene TRBV2, with a tentative D call TRBD1 (6 bases). Germline CDR1 and CDR2: SNHLY and FYNNEI. The CDR3 length is 14 residues. The CDR3 loop reads CASREPRGTYEQYF. CDR3 DNA sequence: TGTGCCAGCCGTGAGCCCAGGGGTACCTACGAGCAGTACTTC. Full variable domain (outside the CDR3, taken from reference TRBV2 and TRBJ2-7): EPEVTQTPSHQVTQMGQEVILRCVPISNHLYFYWYRQILGQKVEFLVSFYNNEISEKSEIFDDQFSVERPDGSNFTLKIRSTKLEDSAMYFCASREPRGTYEQYFGPGTRLTVT.

This clone was picked up a small number of times. V and J are TRBV4-1 and TRBJ2-3; 7 nucleotides agree with TRBD2. The length of the CDR3 is 15 residues. The V gene's germline CDR1 is MGHRA and CDR2 YSYEKL. The ends lost 4 bases at V and 0 bases at J; junction bases unmatched: 4. The CDR3 region is CASSLTSASTDTQYF. The DNA of the CDR3 is TGCGCCAGCAGCCTAACTAGCGCTAGCACAGATACGCAGTATTTT.

This clone showed up just once. The V call is TRBV24-1, the J call TRBJ1-5, with D possibly being TRBD1 (5 bases). From germline, CDR1 is KGHDR and CDR2 SFDVKD. Trimming pared 3 bases from V and 2 bases from J, leaving 22 bases between. The CDR3 runs 19 residues. CDR3 region: CATSDPGTLELWGNQPQHF. CDR3 coding DNA: TGTGCCACCAGTGATCCCGGGACTCTTGAACTTTGGGGCAATCAGCCCCAGCATTTT.